A single sample gave rise to the 27 T cell receptor beta chains below, sequenced in a study of blood T cell repertoires in COVID-19. Clones were read by immunoSEQ multiplex PCR, and TCRdb kept only the in-frame ones, dropping some. The top ten clones hold roughly 20% of a sample with around 150,000 clones, 70% to 85% of them seen once. Sequencing was done on a sample of peripheral blood. The origin of the receptors is a woman older than 75 with acute or convalescent COVID-19.

This clone was recorded only once. The gene calls are TRBV3-1 (or the pseudogene TRBV3-2) and TRBJ2-3, with TRBD2 as a possible D gene (6 bases). The CDR3 has 16 amino acids. From germline, CDR1 is LGHDT and CDR2 YNNKEL (reference sequence). The V end lost 2 bases, the J end lost 5 bases, and 17 bases lay between the germline ends. CDR3 amino acids: CASSQTAGGALDTQYF. The CDR3 nucleotides are TGTGCCAGCAGCCAAACCGCAGGAGGGGCACTAGATACGCAGTATTTT.

The chain joins TRBV4-1 to TRBJ1-3; D call uncertain. CDR3 length: 15 amino acids. V lost 4 bases and J lost 0, with 10 bases in between. Germline CDR1 is MGHRA and CDR2 is YSYEKL. Here the CDR3 DNA reads TGCGCCAGCAGCCCTCATCGGGACTCTGGAAACACCATATATTTT. Translated: CASSPHRDSGNTIYF.

This clone turned up a few times. The chain employs TRBV4-1 and TRBJ2-7; D is unresolved. The CDR3 has 13 residues. V was pared by 2 bases and J by 4 bases, with 9 bases between. Germline CDR1 MGHRA, CDR2 YSYEKL. The chain's CDR3 is CASSQLTGYEQYF. CDR3 sequence (DNA): TGCGCCAGCAGCCAACTTACCGGTTACGAGCAGTACTTC.

This chain connects TRBV29-1 to TRBJ2-1; 10 bases map to TRBD1. Losses at the gene ends were 6 bases for V and 5 bases for J; bases not matched to a gene: 7. Germline assignment: CDR1 SQVTM and CDR2 ANQGSEA. There are 14 residues in the CDR3. The CDR3 nucleotides are TGCAGCGTCAGGGACAGGGGCTGGGACAATGAGCAGTTCTTC. This codes for CSVRDRGWDNEQFF.

V is TRBV4-1 and J is TRBJ2-5, with TRBD2 matching over 10 bases. V lost 3 bases, J lost 3 bases, and 13 bases stayed unmatched. This CDR3 comprises 18 residues. Germline values: CDR1 MGHRA, CDR2 YSYEKL. CDR3 loop: CASSQRPEVAGGEETQYF. The CDR3 region has the DNA TGCGCCAGCAGCCAGAGGCCGGAAGTAGCGGGAGGCGAAGAGACCCAGTACTTC.

The chain uses TRBV7-2 and TRBJ2-3, with 11 bases matching TRBD2. The CDR3 contains 15 residues. The germline gives CDR1 SGHTA, CDR2 FQGNSA. The V segment lost 1 base and the J segment 6 bases; nucleotides outside the gene matches: 3. The CDR3 DNA follows: TGTGCCAGCAGCTTAGTAGCGGGAGGGAGGGATACGCAGTATTTT. The encoded protein is CASSLVAGGRDTQYF.

The chain is built from TRBV15 and TRBJ1-2, with 9 bases aligning to TRBD1. CDR1 and CDR2 (germline): LNHNV, YYDKDF (reference sequence). After removal of 1 base from V and 4 bases from J, the junction contained 10 bases not matched to a gene. This CDR3 is 17 amino acids long. The CDR3 DNA reads TGTGCCACCAGCAGAGCACGGGACAGGGAAAGGGGCTATGGCTACACCTTC. The encoded protein is CATSRARDRERGYGYTF.

The V and J genes are TRBV3-1 (or the pseudogene TRBV3-2) and TRBJ2-7; D may be TRBD1 (6 bases). This CDR3 has 12 amino acids. The V and J ends lost 4 bases and 7 bases respectively, with 11 bases between them. Germline V gives CDR1 LGHDT, CDR2 YNNKEL (reference sequence). CDR3 DNA sequence: TGTGCCAGCAGCCTCACTACAGGGGAGCAGTACTTC. As protein: CASSLTTGEQYF.

This clone was counted once. The rearrangement uses TRBV7-6 and TRBJ1-3; D is uncertain. Looked up from germline, CDR1 is SGHVS and CDR2 is FNYEAQ. Trimming removed 3 bases from V and 10 bases from J, with 16 bases in between. The CDR3 consists of 14 residues. The CDR3, as DNA: TGTGCCAGCAGCTTCCCCGGGAAACAAGGGACCATATATTTT. Translated, it gives CASSFPGKQGTIYF.

The rearrangement links TRBV3-1 (or the pseudogene TRBV3-2) to TRBJ2-3; 13 nucleotides agree with TRBD2. V was clipped by 4 bases and J by 6 bases; unmatched bases: 7. Germline V gene sequence: CDR1 LGHDT, CDR2 YNNKEL (reference sequence). This CDR3 has 16 amino acids. The CDR3 coding sequence is TGTGCCAGCAGCCCGACTAGCGGGAGGCCCCCGGATACGCAGTATTTT. Its protein is CASSPTSGRPPDTQYF.

V usage is TRBV6-1 and J usage is TRBJ1-1; perhaps TRBD1 as D (5 bases). From germline, CDR1 is MNHNS and CDR2 SASEGT. The V gene lost 3 bases and the J gene lost 0 bases, with 8 bases spanning the gap. There are 14 residues in the CDR3. The CDR3 bases are TGTGCCAGCAGTGACGGAGGGGTGAACACTGAAGCTTTCTTT. As protein: CASSDGGVNTEAFF.

The chain uses TRBV18 and TRBJ2-7; TRBD2 aligns across 8 bases. V shed 6 bases and J 6 bases; nucleotides not matched to a gene: 19. The germline CDR1 and CDR2 sequences are KGHSH and LQKENI. The CDR3 runs to 17 residues. The CDR3 loop is CASSEYLLLADLREQYF. The CDR3 DNA sequence: TGTGCCAGCTCCGAGTACTTATTACTAGCGGACCTTCGCGAGCAGTACTTC.

This clone is a singleton in its sample. The chain links TRBV10-3 to TRBJ2-1; a weak D match, TRBD2 (5 bases). V lost 3 bases and J 5 bases, leaving 11 bases between the germline ends. Per germline, CDR1 ENHRY and CDR2 SYGVKD. The CDR3 is 14 residues long. This CDR3 reads CAISDRTAHNEQFF. Written as DNA, the CDR3 is TGTGCCATCAGTGACCGGACTGCTCACAATGAGCAGTTCTTC.

The genes are TRBV5-1 and TRBJ1-2, with D uncertain. CDR3 size: 15 residues. Trimming shortened V by 0 bases and J by 6 bases, and 15 bases separated the two germline ends. Germline CDR1 reads SGHRS; CDR2 reads YFSETQ. The CDR3 bases are TGCGCCAGCAGCTTGGTTTTCGGGGTCCCGCATGGCTACACCTTC. Its translation: CASSLVFGVPHGYTF.

This chain links TRBV16 with TRBJ2-7; weak D call: TRBD1 (6 bases). Germline V gene lookup returns CDR1 KGHSY and CDR2 FQNENV. The CDR3 loop spans 14 amino acids. Trimming shortened V by 3 bases and J by 2 bases, and 11 bases separated the two germline ends. In nucleotides, the CDR3 is TGTGCCAGCAGCCATATGGACAGAACCTACGAGCAGTACTTC. It encodes CASSHMDRTYEQYF.

The chain uses TRBV6-6 and TRBJ2-7; maybe TRBD1 (6 bases). The germline V gene encodes CDR1 MNHNY and CDR2 SVGAGI (reference sequence). V was shortened by 11 bases and J by 8 bases, with 25 bases between the two germline ends. The CDR3 is 14 residues long. CDR3 nucleotides: TGTGCCTCCCGTACCCCGGGACATATGAAAAAGCAGTACTTC. Amino acids: CASRTPGHMKKQYF.

The chain is built from TRBV25-1 and TRBJ1-5; 11 bases are shared with TRBD1. V was pared by 2 bases and J by 6 bases, with 3 bases of the junction left unmatched. Germline CDR1 MGHDK, CDR2 SYGVNS. The CDR3 covers 15 residues. CDR3 nucleotide sequence: TGTGCCAGCAGTGAAGCCGGACAGGGGGCTCAGCCCCAGCATTTT. Its translation is CASSEAGQGAQPQHF.

The rearrangement links TRBV2 to TRBJ2-7; TRBD2 agrees at 10 bases. Trimming took 7 bases from V and 3 from J; bases not matched to a gene: 3. Per germline, CDR1 SNHLY and CDR2 FYNNEI. The CDR3 loop spans 13 amino acids. CDR3 protein: CASTSGSVYEQYF. The CDR3 DNA reads TGTGCCAGCACTAGCGGGAGTGTCTACGAGCAGTACTTC. The full variable domain, completed using reference TRBV2 and TRBJ2-7, is EPEVTQTPSHQVTQMGQEVILRCVPISNHLYFYWYRQILGQKVEFLVSFYNNEISEKSEIFDDQFSVERPDGSNFTLKIRSTKLEDSAMYFCASTSGSVYEQYFGPGTRLTVT.

This sequence joins TRBV20-1 and TRBJ2-7, with unresolved D. The CDR3 sequence is 13 residues long. With 3 bases removed from V and 6 bases from J, the gap between germline ends came to 15 bases. CDR1 and CDR2 (germline): DFQATT, SNEGSKA (reference sequence). CDR3 sequence reads: CSASAQLLSEQYF. The CDR3 DNA is TGCAGTGCTAGTGCCCAACTACTATCCGAGCAGTACTTC.

The chain recombines TRBV14 with TRBJ2-1; TRBD1 might be the D (5 bases). V lost 0 bases, J lost 1 base, and 16 bases lay in between. The germline V gene has CDR1 SGHDN and CDR2 FVKESK. The CDR3 spans 18 residues. The CDR3 DNA reads as TGTGCCAGCAGCCAAGATTATCTCCAGGGTTGGTCCTACAATGAGCAGTTCTTC. Protein product: CASSQDYLQGWSYNEQFF.

The chain uses TRBV19 and TRBJ1-3, with TRBD1 matching over 9 bases. V dropped 10 bases and J dropped 3; count of bases not matched to a gene: 13. This CDR3 contains 16 residues. Germline CDR1 and CDR2: LNHDA and SQIVND (reference sequence). CDR3: CATERTGAPVGNTIYF. CDR3 coding DNA: TGTGCCACAGAACGGACAGGGGCCCCCGTTGGAAACACCATATATTTT.

The V gene is TRBV11-2, the J gene TRBJ2-1; 8 bases fit TRBD2. This CDR3 is built from 16 residues. The germline CDR1 and CDR2 sequences are SGHAT and FQNNGV. The V and J ends lost 3 bases and 10 bases, in that order; junction bases with no gene match: 14. In DNA, the CDR3 is TGTGCCAGCAGCTTTAAACTAGCGGTGGGGCCCACAGAGCAGTTCTTC. Its protein product is CASSFKLAVGPTEQFF.

The chain carries TRBV4-1 and TRBJ1-2; 7 bases map to TRBD1. This CDR3 region has 17 residues. Trimming removed 1 base from V and 4 bases from J; junction bases left unmatched: 12. In germline, CDR1 is MGHRA, CDR2 YSYEKL. CDR3 residues: CASSQAESTGFIYGYTF. The CDR3 DNA is TGCGCCAGCAGCCAAGCGGAATCGACAGGGTTCATCTATGGCTACACCTTC.

The chain carries TRBV2 and TRBJ1-2; 10 bases agree with TRBD1. The V segment lost 6 bases and the J segment 0 bases; nucleotides outside the gene matches: 1. This CDR3 has 14 residues. Per the germline V gene, CDR1 is SNHLY and CDR2 is FYNNEI. The CDR3 sequence is CASSGTGANYGYTF. CDR3 bases: TGTGCCAGCAGCGGGACAGGGGCTAACTATGGCTACACCTTC.

The table lists this clone with a count of one. The chain is built from TRBV2 and TRBJ2-7; no firm D call. V lost 3 bases and J lost 11, with 17 bases in between. CDR1 is SNHLY, CDR2 FYNNEI, per germline. This CDR3 has 13 amino acids. DNA of the CDR3: TGTGCCAGCAGTGAGTCGTCAGTCGCCCAGGAGTACTTC. Amino acid sequence: CASSESSVAQEYF.

The gene calls are TRBV7-9 and TRBJ2-3; 8 positions match TRBD2. Germline V lookup: CDR1 SEHNR, CDR2 FQNEAQ (reference sequence). This CDR3 spans 16 amino acids. V lost 3 bases and J lost 2; bases outside the gene matches: 7. The CDR3, as DNA: TGTGCCAGCAGCTTGAGCTCTAGCGGGTCCACAGATACGCAGTATTTT. Translated, it gives CASSLSSSGSTDTQYF.

The rearrangement uses TRBV6-5 and TRBJ2-1; 8 bases align to TRBD2. Trimming cost V 7 bases and J 6 bases; bases outside gene matches: 8. Germline CDR1 is MNHEY and CDR2 is SVGAGI. The CDR3 is made up of 14 amino acids. In DNA, the CDR3 is TGTGCCAGCACACCAGATCGGGGGGGCAATGAGCAGTTCTTC. This sequence encodes CASTPDRGGNEQFF.